This record covers a single TCR beta chain. The data were obtained in a study of blood T cell repertoires in COVID-19. The wider study: PBMCs, B-cell-depleted T cells, or T cells were the source of the cDNA or gDNA that made up the material.

Self-reported history from a screening survey and questionnaire set each donor's cohort. Recovery among Cohort 3 donors was established by two negative PCRs, clearance, or symptom resolution. Profiling relied on immunoSEQ multiplex PCR, and the TCRdb table lists in-frame clones only, not all of them. Among around 300,000 clones listed, 85% were seen once. Germline V lookup: CDR1 GTSNPN, CDR2 SVGIG (reference sequence). With 1 base removed from V and 10 bases from J, the gap between germline ends came to 14 bases. The CDR3 has 14 residues. This TCR was recovered from a woman aged 45-60 years who had recovered from COVID-19. The V call is TRBV30, the J call TRBJ1-6, with D uncertain. What was sequenced was PBMCs or T cells enriched from blood (not recorded which). The DNA of the CDR3 is TGTGCCTGGAGTGGATCGGGAGGAGGGTCACCCCTCCACTTT. Encoded protein: CAWSGSGGGSPLHF.